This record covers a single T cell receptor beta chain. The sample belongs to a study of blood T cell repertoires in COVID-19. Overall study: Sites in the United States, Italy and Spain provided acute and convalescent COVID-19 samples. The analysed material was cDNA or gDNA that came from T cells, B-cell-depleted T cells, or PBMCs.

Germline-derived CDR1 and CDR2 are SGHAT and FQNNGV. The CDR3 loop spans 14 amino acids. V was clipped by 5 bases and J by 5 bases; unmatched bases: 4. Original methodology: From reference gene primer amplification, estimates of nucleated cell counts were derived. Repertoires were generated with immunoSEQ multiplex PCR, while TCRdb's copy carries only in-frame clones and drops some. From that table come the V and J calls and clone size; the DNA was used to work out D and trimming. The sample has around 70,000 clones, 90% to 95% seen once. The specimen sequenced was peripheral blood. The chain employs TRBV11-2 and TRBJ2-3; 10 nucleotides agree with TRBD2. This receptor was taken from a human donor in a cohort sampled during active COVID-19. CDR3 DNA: TGTGCCAGCAGCGCCGCTAGCGGGGGAGATACGCAGTATTTT. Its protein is CASSAASGGDTQYF.